The present entry profiles one TCR beta chain with its context. Its antigen specificity is not known. No clone much larger than this one lies a single base away; base qualities are absent. Libraries were made using the immunoSEQ multiplex PCR assay. Rearranged TCR beta chain sequences were amplified using the hsTCRB Kit according to the manufacturer's protocol. An Illumina MiSeq was used to sequence the TCRB libraries. Per the source publication's procedure: The kit vendor's proprietary platform handled demultiplexing, trimming and gene mapping. In its TCRdb copy, this immuneACCESS table keeps in-frame sequences only and misses some clones. Where compared with another copy, unresolved V genes explain less than half of these, and the others have no known cause. V and J calls and clone size are as listed in that table; D and trimming were resolved from the DNA. Present in this sample are 40,000 to 60,000 clones, more than 60% of which were seen just once. The ten largest clones take up more than 6.5% of the sample.

The time point label here, explained by the study, means: week 35, safety follow-up. Every vaccine dose consisted of 300 ug of a 20-mer mutant IDH1 peptide in Montanide, administered subcutaneously together with topical imiquimod. Patients were given eight vaccinations, in weeks 1, 3, 5, 7, 11, 15, 19 and 23, which matched visits V03 through V10. Donors had newly diagnosed WHO grade 3 or 4 IDH1-mutant astrocytomas with loss of nuclear ATRX. The samples were drawn from NOA16, a multicentre, single-arm, open-label phase I trial in Germany that tested a mutant IDH1 peptide vaccine in humans for the first time. The DNeasy Blood and Tissue Kit was used to extract genomic DNA from EDTA blood for TCRB sequencing. The sample is drawn from a study of a mutant IDH1 vaccine in newly diagnosed glioma (dated by TCRdb to the early 2020s). The study in broad terms: Vaccination was initiated 4-6 weeks after radiotherapy alone, or concurrently with temozolomide cycles in the chemotherapy-containing groups. The roughly 34 treated patients were roughly 60% male and about 40% female, with a mean age of around 40 years. Prior to enrollment, standard therapy consisting of radiotherapy alone, temozolomide alone, or radiochemotherapy with temozolomide had been administered to patients, with the combination being received by most patients. Visit V12 was the week-35 safety follow-up and visit V13 was the week-47 end of study. Six visits were used for peripheral blood collection: V03 (baseline), V05, V07, V10, V12 and V13. For exploratory analyses, longitudinal TCRB deep sequencing was carried out in around 24 treated patients wherever samples were available. Broad study findings and their caveats: Availability determined which PBMC samples were chosen for TCRB deep sequencing. No apparent relationship was observed between pseudoprogression and alterations in the top peripheral T cell clonotypes detected by TCRB sequencing. Immune responses induced by the vaccine were seen in over 90% of patients across multiple MHC alleles. According to the authors, sample limitations meant that analyses of patient blood samples could not be reproduced.

The clonotype was recovered from a middle-aged man with glioma. This specimen was PBMCs, taken from a glioma patient whose treatment included an IDH1 peptide vaccine.

The DNA is TGCGCCAGCAGTAATACAGGGGGGGGGACTGAAGCTTTCTTT. Translation gives CASSNTGGGTEAFF. The chain couples TRBV5-1 to TRBJ1-1, with 8 bases matching TRBD1. Reading the germline V gene gives CDR1 SGHRS and CDR2 YFSETQ. Trimming removed 5 bases from V and 5 bases from J; the gene matches leave 8 bases unexplained. The CDR3 measures 14 amino acids from cysteine to phenylalanine. This entry keeps only the CDR3 DNA: 42 bases, framed from base 1.